Below, 13 T cell receptor beta chains from the same sample are listed, as sequenced in a study of T cell clones after liver transplantation. Profiled with immunoSEQ multiplex PCR; TCRdb holds only in-frame clones, not every one. There are some 80,000 clones in the sample; around four fifths occur only once, and 2% to 2.5% lies in the top ten. The input for sequencing was CD4+ T cells from blood, taken 48 months after liver transplant. The receptor source for this set is a human patient who received a liver transplant. Some of the T cells might come from the graft donor.

The V call is TRBV29-1, the J call TRBJ1-2, with a tentative D call TRBD1 (5 bases). V was clipped by 7 bases and J by 0 bases, with 24 bases between them. CDR1 and CDR2 from the germline V gene are SQVTM and ANQGSEA. This CDR3 is 17 amino acids long. The CDR3 coding sequence is TGCAGCGGTCTTACAAGAGGGGCGGAGGGATCTAACTATGGCTACACCTTC. It translates to CSGLTRGAEGSNYGYTF.

The chain carries TRBV7-9 and TRBJ1-1, with no clear D. CDR3 length: 16 amino acids. CDR1 is SEHNR, CDR2 FQNEAQ, per germline (reference sequence). The germline V and J ends were trimmed by 2 bases and 0 bases, with 13 bases remaining between them. Here the CDR3 reads CASSLRGLALNTEAFF. CDR3 sequence (DNA): TGTGCCAGCAGCTTACGGGGTCTGGCTTTGAACACTGAAGCTTTCTTT.

This clone has a handful of counts. The chain employs TRBV13 and TRBJ1-2; D is unclear. The CDR3 length is 16 residues. Germline CDR1 is PRHDT and CDR2 is FYEKMQ (reference sequence). The V and J ends lost 0 bases and 4 bases respectively, with 15 bases between them. In nucleotides, the CDR3 is TGTGCCAGCAGCTTAGGCGCCTCATTAAAGGGCTATGGCTACACCTTC. It codes for CASSLGASLKGYGYTF.

The CDR3 DNA sequence: TGCAGCGTTGCACCCTCTAGCGCCAACACAGATACGCAGTATTTT. Its translation: CSVAPSSANTDTQYF. The chain recombines TRBV29-1 with TRBJ2-3; TRBD2 is a possible D gene (6 bases). Germline CDR1 reads SQVTM; CDR2 reads ANQGSEA. V was clipped by 4 bases and J by 2 bases, with 16 bases between them. This CDR3 region has 15 residues.

The chain carries TRBV5-1 and TRBJ2-7, with D hard to call. The germline CDR1 and CDR2 sequences are SGHRS and YFSETQ. V lost 0 bases and J lost 5, with 12 bases in between. The CDR3 totals 14 residues. The CDR3 DNA reads as TGCGCCAGCAGCTTGGTAGGCAAAACGCACGAGCAGTACTTC. It is translated as CASSLVGKTHEQYF.

The J gene is TRBJ1-2, the V gene TRBV2, with D possibly matching TRBD1 (5 bases). The V gene's germline CDR1 is SNHLY and CDR2 FYNNEI. This CDR3 has 14 residues. The V end lost 7 bases, the J end lost 7 bases, and 19 bases lay between the germline ends. The CDR3 DNA is TGTGCCAGCACCACCAGGACAAGTGGGGGTGGCTACACCTTC. Translating it yields CASTTRTSGGGYTF.

The chain uses TRBV7-9 and TRBJ1-6; the match to TRBD1 covers 10 bases. Germline V lookup: CDR1 SEHNR, CDR2 FQNEAQ (reference sequence). V was clipped by 5 bases and J by 7 bases; unmatched bases: 5. The CDR3 is 15 amino acids. The CDR3 loop is CASSQGQGLNSPLHF. In DNA, the CDR3 is TGTGCCAGCAGCCAGGGACAGGGGCTCAATTCACCCCTCCACTTT. Full variable domain (missing parts from reference TRBV7-9 and TRBJ1-6): DTGVSQNPRHKITKRGQNVTFRCDPISEHNRLYWYRQTLGQGPEFLTYFQNEAQLEKSRLLSDRFSAERPKGSFSTLEIQRTEQGDSAMYLCASSQGQGLNSPLHFGNGTRLTVT.

This clone was detected only once. The DNA for the CDR3 is TGTGCCAGCAGGTTGCGTGGGACTGGCCCCTACGAGCAGTACTTC. Encoded protein: CASRLRGTGPYEQYF. The chain uses TRBV2 and TRBJ2-7; maybe TRBD2 (6 bases). There are 15 residues in the CDR3. Germline CDR1 SNHLY, CDR2 FYNNEI. V was cut by 6 bases and J by 2 bases, with 17 bases left in between.

The chain is built from TRBV7-3 and TRBJ1-2; TRBD1 might be the D (5 bases). The CDR3 runs to 18 residues. Per germline, CDR1 SGHTA and CDR2 FQGTGA. V was cut by 1 base and J by 4 bases, with 22 bases left in between. The CDR3 region has the DNA TGTGCCAGCAGCTTAAACCACTCCCCCTTAGGGGTGTCCTATGGCTACACCTTC. Protein: CASSLNHSPLGVSYGYTF.

This clone was found many times. The gene calls are TRBV6-1 and TRBJ2-1; D is perhaps TRBD1 (5 bases). Germline CDR1 is MNHNS and CDR2 is SASEGT. CDR3 length: 17 amino acids. Trimming took 4 bases from V and 0 from J, leaving 16 bases between them. CDR3 protein: CASSVAFPGISYNEQFF. In nucleotides, the CDR3 is TGTGCCAGCAGTGTGGCCTTCCCAGGGATCTCCTACAATGAGCAGTTCTTC.

The V gene is TRBV23-1, the J gene TRBJ2-7, with TRBD2 matching 7 bases. TRBV23-1 is identified as an open reading frame with a role that is uncertain. With 4 bases clipped from V and 0 bases from J, the junction kept 6 bases outside the gene matches. The CDR3 contains 15 residues. CDR3 nucleotides: TGCGCCAGCAGTCCCTACGGGAGGCCCTCCTACGAGCAGTACTTC. Amino acid sequence: CASSPYGRPSYEQYF.

This clone came up once. This rearrangement joins TRBV6-5 to TRBJ2-5; TRBD1 might be the D (6 bases). The V gene lost 5 bases and the J gene lost 5 bases, with 12 bases spanning the gap. Germline CDR1 reads MNHEY; CDR2 reads SVGAGI. The CDR3 is made up of 13 amino acids. Here the CDR3 reads CASSQTGLETQYF. Written as DNA, the CDR3 is TGTGCCAGCAGTCAAACAGGGTTGGAGACCCAGTACTTC.

As DNA, the CDR3 is TGTGCCAGCAGCTTGGACCAGGGGTGGGCCAACGTCCTGACTTTC. Translation gives CASSLDQGWANVLTF. The V and J genes are TRBV5-8 and TRBJ2-6; D perhaps matches TRBD1 (6 bases). Germline V gene sequence: CDR1 SGHTS, CDR2 YDEGEE. Trimming took off 0 bases at V and 5 bases at J, with 9 bases between the two ends. This CDR3 contains 15 residues.